This T cell receptor beta chain was identified during a study of T-cell reconstitution after alpha-beta-depleted transplantation in children. Concerning this clonotype itself: Its specificity is unknown. A much larger clonotype is one base distant, so this may be a read error.

Preparation of the TCRbeta library was carried out with unique molecular identifiers. In TCRdb, the PCR reads were re-called with MiXCR into one record per CDR3 protein. The sample comprises 330,000 or so distinct CDR3 sequences, roughly 8.2% of which are singletons, and over 7.5% rests with the top ten. Broader study findings: It was newly produced T cells that mostly accounted for T-cell counts and diversity one year after transplant. Reportedly, only several hundred clones from non-depleted graft cells drove alpha-beta T-cell counts at about two months.

Here the sequenced sample was peripheral blood, taken 360 days after TCRalphabeta/CD19-depleted stem cell transplant. The receptor comes from a female patient aged 2-9 years who had a stem cell transplant for Fanconi anemia, so the T cells may come from the graft donor.

CDR3 nucleotide sequence: TGTGCCAGCAGCCAGGGGTCCATGAACACTGAAGCTTTGTTT. Translated: CASSQGSMNTEALF. The rearrangement links TRBV4-2 to TRBJ1-1; no clear D gene. CDR1 LGHNA and CDR2 YNFKEQ come from the germline V gene. The CDR3 has 14 amino acids.